Described below is a single T cell receptor (beta chain) sequence and its context. CDR1 is SGHKS and CDR2 is YYEKEE in the germline V gene (reference sequence). The CDR3 length is 13 residues. V gave up 2 bases and J gave up 5 bases, with 8 bases separating them. Using immunoSEQ multiplex PCR, the repertoire was profiled, and TCRdb retains in-frame clones only, with some absent. This table has 100,000 to 150,000 clones, about nine tenths appearing once. This entry belongs to a study of blood T cell repertoires in COVID-19. This TCR was sampled from a woman aged 65 to 85 with COVID-19, enrolled during active disease. The rearrangement links TRBV5-5 to TRBJ1-5; D unclear. What was sequenced was peripheral blood. The DNA of the CDR3 is TGTGCCAGCAGCTTTCTCCCTGATCAGCCCCAGCATTTT. As protein: CASSFLPDQPQHF.